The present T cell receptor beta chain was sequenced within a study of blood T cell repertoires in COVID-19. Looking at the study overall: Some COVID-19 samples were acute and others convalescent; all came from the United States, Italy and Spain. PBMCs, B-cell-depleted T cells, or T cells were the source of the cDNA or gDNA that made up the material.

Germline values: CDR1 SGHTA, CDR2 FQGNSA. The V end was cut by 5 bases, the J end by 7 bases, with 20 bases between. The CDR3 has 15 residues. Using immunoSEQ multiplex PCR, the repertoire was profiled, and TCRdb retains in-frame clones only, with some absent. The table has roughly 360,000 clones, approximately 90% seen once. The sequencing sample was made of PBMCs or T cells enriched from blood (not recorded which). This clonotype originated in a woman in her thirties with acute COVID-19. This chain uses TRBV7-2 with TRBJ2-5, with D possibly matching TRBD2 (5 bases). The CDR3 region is CASSHPSGPPGTQYF. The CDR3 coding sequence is TGTGCCAGCAGCCACCCAAGCGGACCGCCTGGGACCCAGTACTTC.